These 5 T cell receptor beta chains share one sample of origin, sequenced in a study of T cell repertoires and HLA-DP antigens. The assay was immunoSEQ multiplex PCR, and TCRdb's table has in-frame clones only and misses some. Among approximately 90,000 clones listed, about 89% were seen once. These receptors are not linked to any known antigen. The source material was CD4+ T cells from PBMCs. The receptors were gathered from a man aged 45-65 years in good health and CMV-seronegative.

This rearrangement joins TRBV4-2 to TRBJ2-3; D possibly uses TRBD1 or TRBD2 (5 bases each). V was shortened by 4 bases and J by 5 bases, with 10 bases between the two germline ends. Germline V gene data show CDR1 as LGHNA and CDR2 as YNFKEQ. The CDR3 runs 13 residues. CDR3 region: CASSLGTEDTQYF. The CDR3 region has the DNA TGTGCCAGCAGCCTAGGGACGGAAGATACGCAGTATTTT.

The rearrangement uses TRBV7-6 and TRBJ2-1, with no clear D. The CDR3 is 11 amino acids. Trimming cost V 5 bases and J 4 bases, with 3 bases left between them. In germline, CDR1 is SGHVS, CDR2 FNYEAQ. CDR3 amino acids: CASSKYNEQFF. CDR3 nucleotide sequence: TGTGCCAGCAGCAAATACAATGAGCAGTTCTTC.

The genes are TRBV18 and TRBJ2-7; D is perhaps TRBD2 (5 bases). V shed 3 bases and J shed 1 base, with 16 bases lying between them. Germline V CDR1 and CDR2: KGHSH, LQKENI. The CDR3 spans 16 residues. CDR3 sequence (DNA): TGTGCCAGCTCACCGCTCGGAGCTGGGAGATCCTACGAGCAGTACTTC. Amino acid sequence: CASSPLGAGRSYEQYF.

This clone was counted between two and nine times. The chain joins TRBV12-5 to TRBJ2-7; D unresolved. V was trimmed by 6 bases and J by 2 bases, leaving 5 bases between them. This CDR3 has 11 residues. The germline V gene has CDR1 LGHNT and CDR2 FRNRAP. The CDR3 spells CASGAPYEQYF. CDR3 nucleotide sequence: TGTGCTAGTGGCGCCCCCTACGAGCAGTACTTC.

The chain carries TRBV21-1 and TRBJ1-1; the D call TRBD1 from the table was never checked on the DNA. TRBV21-1 is recorded as a pseudogene. This CDR3 spans 14 amino acids. The CDR3 spells CASSPKKKGTEAFF. The CDR3 nucleotides are TGTGCCAGCAGCCCCAAGAAAAAGGGGACTGAAGCTTTCTTT.